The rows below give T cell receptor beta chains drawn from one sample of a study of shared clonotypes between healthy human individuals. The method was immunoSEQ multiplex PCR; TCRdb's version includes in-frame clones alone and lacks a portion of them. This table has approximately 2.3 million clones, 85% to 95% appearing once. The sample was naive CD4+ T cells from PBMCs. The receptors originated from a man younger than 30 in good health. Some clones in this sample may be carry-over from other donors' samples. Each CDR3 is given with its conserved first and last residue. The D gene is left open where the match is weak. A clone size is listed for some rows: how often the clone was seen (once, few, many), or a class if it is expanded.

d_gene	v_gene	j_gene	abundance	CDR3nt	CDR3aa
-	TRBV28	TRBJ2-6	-	TGTGCCAGCAATCTGAACTCTGGGGCCAACGTCCTGACTTTC	CASNLNSGANVLTF
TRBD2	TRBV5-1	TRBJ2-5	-	TGCGCCAGCAGCTTATTTACTAGCGTGGAGACCCAGTACTTC	CASSLFTSVETQYF
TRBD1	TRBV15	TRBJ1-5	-	TGTGCCACCAGCTCCCGACGACAGGGGATGGTGGCCCAGCATTTT	CATSSRRQGMVAQHF
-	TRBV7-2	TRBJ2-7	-	TGTGCCAGCAGCTTAGCAATGGGGAACTCCTACGAGCAGTACTTC	CASSLAMGNSYEQYF
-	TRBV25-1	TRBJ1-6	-	TGTGCCAGCAGTGGGGCCTATTCACCCCTCCACTTT	CASSGAYSPLHF
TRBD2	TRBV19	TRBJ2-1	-	TGTGCCACCACCAAGGGACTAGGGGTCCTTGGTGAGCAGTTCTTC	CATTKGLGVLGEQFF
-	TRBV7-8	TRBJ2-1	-	TGTGCCAGCAGCTTAGGGGCGGGCTACAATGAGCAGTTCTTC	CASSLGAGYNEQFF
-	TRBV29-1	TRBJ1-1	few	TGCAGCGCCAACTCGGCGGTGAACACTGAAGCTTTCTTT	CSANSAVNTEAFF
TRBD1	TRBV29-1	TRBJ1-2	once	TGCAGCGTGATGACAGGGTCAAACTATGGCTACACCTTC	CSVMTGSNYGYTF
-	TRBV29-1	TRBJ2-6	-	TGCAGCGTGTACAGGGCTGGGGCCAACGTCCTGACTTTC	CSVYRAGANVLTF
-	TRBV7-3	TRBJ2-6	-	TGTGCCAGCAGCTTAACAGGGGCTGGGGCCAACGTCCTGACTTTC	CASSLTGAGANVLTF
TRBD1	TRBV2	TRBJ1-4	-	TGTGCCAGCAGCCCGGGACAGTTATCTCGAAAACTGTTTTTT	CASSPGQLSRKLFF
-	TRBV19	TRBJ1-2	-	TGTGCCAGTAGTCCATCTCGGACAGCCACTAACTATGGCTACACCTTC	CASSPSRTATNYGYTF
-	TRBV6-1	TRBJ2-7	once	TGTGCCAGCAGCGCATTCGGCTACGAGCAGTACTTC	CASSAFGYEQYF
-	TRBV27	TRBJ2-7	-	TGTGCCAGCAGTTTGGGGGGCGGACAAGGATACGAGCAGTACTTC	CASSLGGGQGYEQYF
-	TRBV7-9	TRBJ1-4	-	TGTGCCAGCAGCTCACCTCCTAGTAATGAAAAACTGTTTTTT	CASSSPPSNEKLFF
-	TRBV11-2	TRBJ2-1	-	TGTGCCAGCAGTAAAGGAGGAGGTCAGAATGAGCAGTTCTTC	CASSKGGGQNEQFF
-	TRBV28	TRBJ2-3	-	TGTGCCAGCGGGACTCTTCTCACAGATACGCAGTATTTT	CASGTLLTDTQYF
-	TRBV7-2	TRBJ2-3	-	TGTGCCAGCACCTTCACAGATACGCAGTATTTT	CASTFTDTQYF
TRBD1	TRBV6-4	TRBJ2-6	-	TGTGCCAGCAGTGCACATAGAGGGACAGGGGGATCTGGGGCCAACGTCCTGACTTTC	CASSAHRGTGGSGANVLTF
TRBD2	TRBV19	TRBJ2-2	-	TGTGCCAGTAGTTTCCGACTAGCGGGGGTTCGGGGGGAGCTGTTTTTT	CASSFRLAGVRGELFF
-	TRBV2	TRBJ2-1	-	TGTGCCAGCATTAGGGCTAGCTGGACCAATGAGCAGTTCTTC	CASIRASWTNEQFF
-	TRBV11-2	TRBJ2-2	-	TGTGCCAGCAGCTTAAGGTCCATTATGATTCTAACCGGGGAGCTGTTTTTT	CASSLRSIMILTGELFF
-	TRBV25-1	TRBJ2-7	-	TGTGCCAGCAGTGAAGGTAGCAGGGTCGAGCAGTACTTC	CASSEGSRVEQYF
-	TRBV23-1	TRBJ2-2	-	TGCGCCAGCAGTCATCCCGACAGGGAGGCCGGGGAGCTGTTTTTT	CASSHPDREAGELFF
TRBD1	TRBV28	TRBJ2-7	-	TGTGCCAGCAGTTTATCAGGGGGCTTCTACGAGCAGTACTTC	CASSLSGGFYEQYF
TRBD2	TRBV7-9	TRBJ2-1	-	TGTGCCAGCAGCAGACAGAGCGGGAGAGGAAATGAGCAGTTCTTC	CASSRQSGRGNEQFF
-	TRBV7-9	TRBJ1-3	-	TGTGCCAGCAGCTCATCCCTAGGGCAGGGTTTTCTTTCCGGAAACACCATATATTTT	CASSSSLGQGFLSGNTIYF
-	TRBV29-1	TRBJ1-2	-	TGCAGCGGCCGGGACACTCGAACTGGCTACACCTTC	CSGRDTRTGYTF
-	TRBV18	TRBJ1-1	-	TGTGCCAGCTCACCGATGGGAGAGGGCACTGAAGCTTTCTTT	CASSPMGEGTEAFF
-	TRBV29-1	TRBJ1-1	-	TGCAGCGTTAGAGAGGGAAATTTGAACACTGAAGCTTTCTTT	CSVREGNLNTEAFF
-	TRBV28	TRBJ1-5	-	TGTGCCAGCACCAACCCCCTGGGACGGTATAGCAATCAGCCCCAGCATTTT	CASTNPLGRYSNQPQHF
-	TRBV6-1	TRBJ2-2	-	TGTGCCAGCAGTGAAATCGGGTTCGGGAGAGACACCGGGGAGCTGTTTTTT	CASSEIGFGRDTGELFF
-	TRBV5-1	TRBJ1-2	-	TGCGCCAGCAGCTTGAGCCAGGGGACGGATGGCTACACCTTC	CASSLSQGTDGYTF
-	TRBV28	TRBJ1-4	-	TGTGCCAGTGAATCACCAACCTCAACTAATGAAAAACTGTTTTTT	CASESPTSTNEKLFF
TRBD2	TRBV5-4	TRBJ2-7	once	TGTGCCAGCAGCCGGACTAGCAGTCGGAACGAGCAGTACTTC	CASSRTSSRNEQYF
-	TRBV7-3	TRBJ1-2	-	TGTGCCAGCAGCTTAAAACGGCGATCTAACTATGGCTACACCTTC	CASSLKRRSNYGYTF
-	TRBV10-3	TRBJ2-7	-	TGTGCCATCACGCCTAGCGACTCCTACGAGCAGTACTTC	CAITPSDSYEQYF
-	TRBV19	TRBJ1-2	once	TGTGCCAGTAGTATAGGACCGGACGGGGGCTATGGCTACACCTTC	CASSIGPDGGYGYTF
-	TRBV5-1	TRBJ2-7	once	TGCGCCAGCAGCTTACAGGGAGGGGGTTACGAGCAGTACTTC	CASSLQGGGYEQYF
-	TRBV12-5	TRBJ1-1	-	TGTGCTAGTGGGGAGGACCGGGGCAGGAGGGCTTTCTTT	CASGEDRGRRAFF
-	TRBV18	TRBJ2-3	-	TGTGCCAGCTCACCCGGGACTAGCACAGATACGCAGTATTTT	CASSPGTSTDTQYF
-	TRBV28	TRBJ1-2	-	TGTGCCAGCAGTCTATCCGAGGGAGGTGGCTACACCTTC	CASSLSEGGGYTF
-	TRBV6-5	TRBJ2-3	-	TGTGCCAGCAGGGGGCTTCCCAACACAGATACGCAGTATTTT	CASRGLPNTDTQYF
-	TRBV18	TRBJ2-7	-	TGTGCCAGCTCACCTCCCCAGGGTCGCGACTACGAGCAGTACTTC	CASSPPQGRDYEQYF
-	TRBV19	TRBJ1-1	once	TGTGCCAGTAGTATATCGGGCTGGGGTACTGAAGCTTTCTTT	CASSISGWGTEAFF
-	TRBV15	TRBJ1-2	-	TGTGCCACCAGCAGATCGGGGGTCAGTGGCTACACCTTC	CATSRSGVSGYTF
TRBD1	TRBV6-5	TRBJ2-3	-	TGTGCCAGCAGTATGCCGGGACAGGGGCCAGATACGCAGTATTTT	CASSMPGQGPDTQYF
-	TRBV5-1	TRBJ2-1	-	TGCGCCAGCAGCCCCCTGGGACTCGAGCGGTCCTACAATGAGCAGTTCTTC	CASSPLGLERSYNEQFF
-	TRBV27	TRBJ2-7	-	TGTGCCAGCAGTCCTCCCTCCCAAGGAAGACACTCCTACGAGCAGTACTTC	CASSPPSQGRHSYEQYF
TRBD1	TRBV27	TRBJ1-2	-	TGTGCCACCTCCCCGGACAGGAGGAGATCGCTTTATGGCTACACCTTC	CATSPDRRRSLYGYTF
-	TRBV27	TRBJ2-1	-	TGTGCCAGCAGCCCCCGGGTGGGTAGTGAGCAGTTCTTC	CASSPRVGSEQFF
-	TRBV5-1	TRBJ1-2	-	TGCGCCAGCAGCTTGTTTGGTTCTGATGGCTACACCTTC	CASSLFGSDGYTF
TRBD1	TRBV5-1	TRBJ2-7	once	TGCGCCAGCAGTTTTGACAGGGGGCGCGGCGAGCAGTACTTC	CASSFDRGRGEQYF
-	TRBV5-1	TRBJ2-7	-	TGCGCCAGCAGCTTGGCTTTAACCGAACAGGGAAGGTACTTC	CASSLALTEQGRYF
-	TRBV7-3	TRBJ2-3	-	TGTGCCAGCAGCTTAACCCGGGAGTTATTTACAGATACGCAGTATTTT	CASSLTRELFTDTQYF
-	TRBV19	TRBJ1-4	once	TGTGCCAGCCACCCCCAGAAAGGGGAAAAACTGTTTTTT	CASHPQKGEKLFF